These 6 T cell receptor beta chains share one sample of origin, sequenced in a study of blood T cells in healthy people across ages. Next came a second PCR, run for about 6 to 11 cycles, which used a sample-barcoded 5' primer along with a J-beta primer mix. Using its own MiXCR run on the 5' RACE reads, TCRdb lists one record per CDR3 protein. Here the sample spans 1,100,000 or so distinct CDR3 sequences, 35% to 55% being singletons. The sample taken for sequencing was blood. These receptors all stem from a woman between 55 and 75 years old in good health.

The V and J genes are TRBV27 and TRBJ1-5; 7 bases match TRBD1. V lost 3 bases, J lost 7 bases, and 6 bases stayed unmatched. Germline V gene lookup returns CDR1 MNHEY and CDR2 SMNVEV (reference sequence). The CDR3 is 14 residues long. The CDR3 loop reads CASSLGQSEQPQHF. The CDR3 DNA reads as TGTGCCAGCAGTTTGGGACAGTCGGAGCAGCCCCAGCATTTT.

This clonotype was observed a few times. The chain employs TRBV15 and TRBJ2-7; a possible D gene is TRBD2 (6 bases). V was shortened by 7 bases and J by 3 bases, with 19 bases between the two germline ends. CDR1 is LNHNV and CDR2 is YYDKDF in the germline V gene (reference sequence). This CDR3 spans 15 amino acids. CDR3 loop: CATTLDRGGFYEQYF. The CDR3 DNA follows: TGTGCCACCACCCTGGACCGGGGAGGATTCTACGAGCAGTACTTC.

The rearrangement links TRBV6-4 to TRBJ2-3; the D is unclear. The V gene lost 3 bases and the J gene lost 5 bases, with 9 bases spanning the gap. This CDR3 is 13 amino acids long. The germline gives CDR1 MRHNA, CDR2 SNTAGT. CDR3 bases: TGTGCCAGCAGTGAAGATTTGGAAGATACGCAGTATTTT. As protein: CASSEDLEDTQYF.

The gene calls are TRBV3-1 and TRBJ2-5, with TRBD1 matching 9 bases. The CDR3 consists of 14 residues. Germline CDR1 and CDR2: LGHDT and YNNKEL (reference sequence). V gave up 8 bases and J gave up 5 bases; unmatched junction bases: 9. This CDR3 is CASGTGSEGETQYF. In nucleotides, the CDR3 is TGTGCCAGCGGGACAGGGAGTGAGGGGGAGACCCAGTACTTC.

There are a few counts of this clonotype. The gene calls are TRBV7-9 and TRBJ1-2; D remains ambiguous. This CDR3 is 15 amino acids long. Per germline, CDR1 SEHNR and CDR2 FQNEAQ (reference sequence). V lost 5 bases to trimming and J lost 0 bases, with 13 bases between them. CDR3 bases: TGTGCCAGCAGCCCCCGGAGTCTCTCTAACTATGGCTACACCTTC. As protein: CASSPRSLSNYGYTF.

The chain joins TRBV12-3 or TRBV12-4 to TRBJ2-1; D gene unclear. The V end lost 3 bases, the J end lost 0 bases, and 12 bases lay between the germline ends. The CDR3 contains 16 residues. The CDR3 region is CASSFKVMSSYNEQFF. Here the CDR3 DNA reads TGTGCCAGCAGTTTTAAGGTGATGAGCTCCTACAATGAGCAGTTCTTC.